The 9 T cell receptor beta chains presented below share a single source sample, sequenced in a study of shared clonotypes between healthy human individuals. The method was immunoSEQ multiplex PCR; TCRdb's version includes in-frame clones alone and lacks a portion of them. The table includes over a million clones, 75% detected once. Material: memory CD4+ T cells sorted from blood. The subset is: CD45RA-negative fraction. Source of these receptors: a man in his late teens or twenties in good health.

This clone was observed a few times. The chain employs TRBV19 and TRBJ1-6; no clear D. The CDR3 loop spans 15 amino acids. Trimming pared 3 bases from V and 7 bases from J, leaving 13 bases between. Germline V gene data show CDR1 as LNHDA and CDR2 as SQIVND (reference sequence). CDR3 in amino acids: CASSIGSTPNSPLHF. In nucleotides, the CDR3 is TGTGCCAGTAGTATTGGCAGCACACCAAATTCACCCCTCCACTTT.

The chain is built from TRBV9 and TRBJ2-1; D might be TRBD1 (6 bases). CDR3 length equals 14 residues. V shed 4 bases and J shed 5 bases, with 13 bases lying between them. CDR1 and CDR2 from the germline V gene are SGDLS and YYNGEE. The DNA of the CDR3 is TGTGCCAGCAGCCTGGGACAAAAGGACAATGAGCAGTTCTTC. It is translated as CASSLGQKDNEQFF.

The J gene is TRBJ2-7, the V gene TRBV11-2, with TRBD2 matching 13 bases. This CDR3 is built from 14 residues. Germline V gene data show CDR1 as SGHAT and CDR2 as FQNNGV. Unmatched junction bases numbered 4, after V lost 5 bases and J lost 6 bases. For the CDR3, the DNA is TGTGCCAGCAGCACACTAGCGGGAGGGATCGAGCAGTACTTC. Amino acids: CASSTLAGGIEQYF.

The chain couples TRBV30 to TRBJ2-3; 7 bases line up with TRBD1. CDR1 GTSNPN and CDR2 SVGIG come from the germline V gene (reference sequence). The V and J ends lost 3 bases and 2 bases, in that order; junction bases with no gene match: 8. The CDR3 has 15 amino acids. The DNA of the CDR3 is TGTGCCTGGAGAACAGGGGATAGGATCACAGATACGCAGTATTTT. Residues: CAWRTGDRITDTQYF. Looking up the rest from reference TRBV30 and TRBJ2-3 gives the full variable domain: SQTIHQWPATLVQPVGSPLSLECTVEGTSNPNLYWYRQAAGRGLQLLFYSVGIGQISSEVPQNLSASRPQDRQFILSSKKLLLSDSGFYLCAWRTGDRITDTQYFGPGTRLTVL.

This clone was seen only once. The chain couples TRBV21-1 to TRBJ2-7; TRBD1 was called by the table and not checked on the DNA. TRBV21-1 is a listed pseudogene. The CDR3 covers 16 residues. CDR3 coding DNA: TGTGCCAGCAGCAAACGAAACCGGGACAGTTCCTACGAGCAGTACTTC. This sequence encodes CASSKRNRDSSYEQYF.

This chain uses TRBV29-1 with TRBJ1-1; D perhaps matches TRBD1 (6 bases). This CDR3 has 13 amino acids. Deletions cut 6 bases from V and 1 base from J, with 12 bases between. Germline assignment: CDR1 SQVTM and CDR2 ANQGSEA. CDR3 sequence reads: CSVKLQGNTEAFF. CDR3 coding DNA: TGCAGCGTAAAACTACAGGGGAACACTGAAGCTTTCTTT.

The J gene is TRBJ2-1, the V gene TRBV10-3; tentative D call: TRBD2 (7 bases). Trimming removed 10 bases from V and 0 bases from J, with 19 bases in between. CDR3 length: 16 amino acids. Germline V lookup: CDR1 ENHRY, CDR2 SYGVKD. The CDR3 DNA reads TGTGCCACCGAGAGGGGGGGCCAGAGCTCCTACAATGAGCAGTTCTTC. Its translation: CATERGGQSSYNEQFF.

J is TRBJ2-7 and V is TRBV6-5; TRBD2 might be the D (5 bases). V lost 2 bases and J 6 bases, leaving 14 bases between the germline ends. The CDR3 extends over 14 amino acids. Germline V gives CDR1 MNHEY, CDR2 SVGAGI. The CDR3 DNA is TGTGCCAGCAGTTACGCCTTTAGCGAGGGCGAGCAGTACTTC. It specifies CASSYAFSEGEQYF.

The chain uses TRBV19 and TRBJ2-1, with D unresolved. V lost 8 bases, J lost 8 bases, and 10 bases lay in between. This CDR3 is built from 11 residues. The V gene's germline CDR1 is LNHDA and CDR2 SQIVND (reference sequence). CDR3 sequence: CASRIRHEQFF. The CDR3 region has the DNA TGTGCCAGTCGGATTCGCCATGAGCAGTTCTTC.